This TCR beta chain emerged from a study of T cells in Graves' hyperthyroidism and ophthalmopathy. TCR beta CDR3 region amplification was performed from RNA transcripts. In the first-round RT-PCR of the TCR CDR3, the HTBI primer set was used. TCRdb called the multiplex PCR reads again in MiXCR, with one record for every CDR3 protein. The table shows 500,000 or so distinct CDR3 sequences, with about 15% occurring only once. This CDR3 region has 14 residues. Trimming pared 1 base from V and 6 bases from J, leaving 11 bases between. Germline CDR1 and CDR2: SGHRS and YFSETQ. In its sample, this clonotype was seen many times.

The origin of this receptor is a woman under 30 with Graves' ophthalmopathy. The sample consisted of blood. The rearrangement uses TRBV5-1 and TRBJ2-1; maybe TRBD2 (5 bases). CDR3 sequence: CASSLRGEGNEQFF. For the CDR3, the DNA is TGCGCCAGCAGCTTGCGGGGAGAGGGCAATGAGCAGTTCTTC.